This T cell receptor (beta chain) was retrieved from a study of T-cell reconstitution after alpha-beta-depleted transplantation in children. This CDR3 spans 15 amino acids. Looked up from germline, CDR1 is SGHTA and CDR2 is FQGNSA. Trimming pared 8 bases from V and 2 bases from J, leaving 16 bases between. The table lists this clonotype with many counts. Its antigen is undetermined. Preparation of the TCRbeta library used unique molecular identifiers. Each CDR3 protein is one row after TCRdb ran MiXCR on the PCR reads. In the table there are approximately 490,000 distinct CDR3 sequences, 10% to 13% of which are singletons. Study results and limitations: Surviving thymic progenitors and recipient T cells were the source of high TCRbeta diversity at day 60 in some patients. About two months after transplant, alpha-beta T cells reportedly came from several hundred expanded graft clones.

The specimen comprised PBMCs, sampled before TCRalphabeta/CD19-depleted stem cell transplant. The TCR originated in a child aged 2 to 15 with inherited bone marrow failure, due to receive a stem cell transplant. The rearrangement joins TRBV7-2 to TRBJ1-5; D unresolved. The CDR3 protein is CASSAIINGNQPQHF. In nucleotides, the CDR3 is TGTGCCAGCTCAGCGATTATCAACGGCAATCAGCCCCAGCATTTT.